These 25 T cell receptor beta chains were all obtained from the same sample, sequenced in a study of cytotoxic CD8 clonotypes in ibrutinib-treated CLL. The repertoire was sequenced with immunoSEQ multiplex PCR; TCRdb's copy has only in-frame clones and lacks some. Here the sample spans 200,000 or so clones, 79% being singletons. The source was PBMCs, collected after 12 months of ibrutinib treatment. The receptors come from a human donor with chronic lymphocytic leukemia.

This clone was picked up many times. The chain employs TRBV10-1 and TRBJ2-1; 10 nucleotides match TRBD2. The CDR3 spans 15 residues. CDR1 WNHNN and CDR2 SYGVQD come from the germline V gene (reference sequence). The V gene end was trimmed by 5 bases and the J gene end by 5 bases; junction bases not matched to a gene: 6. The CDR3 region is CASSPPGLADNEQFF. The CDR3 DNA sequence: TGCGCCAGCAGTCCCCCCGGACTAGCGGACAATGAGCAGTTCTTC.

The chain couples TRBV27 to TRBJ2-2, with a weak D call TRBD1 (5 bases). Per germline, CDR1 MNHEY and CDR2 SMNVEV (reference sequence). The CDR3 has 14 residues. V was clipped by 11 bases and J by 0 bases, with 13 bases between them. DNA of the CDR3: TGTGCCGCAGCTTCAGGGACGAACACCGGGGAGCTGTTTTTT. This sequence encodes CAAASGTNTGELFF.

The chain links TRBV19 to TRBJ2-2; TRBD2 is a possible D gene (6 bases). Germline CDR1 and CDR2: LNHDA and SQIVND (reference sequence). V was cut by 9 bases and J by 2 bases, with 16 bases left in between. CDR3 length: 15 residues. The CDR3 sequence: CASQRGRDNTGELFF. Written as DNA, the CDR3 is TGTGCCAGCCAAAGAGGGCGGGACAACACCGGGGAGCTGTTTTTT.

The V and J genes are TRBV11-2 and TRBJ1-1, with TRBD1 identical over 7 bases. Losses at the gene ends were 7 bases for V and 1 base for J; bases not matched to a gene: 6. This CDR3 has 14 amino acids. From germline, CDR1 is SGHAT and CDR2 FQNNGV. The CDR3 spells CASTPRTGNTEAFF. In nucleotides, the CDR3 is TGTGCCAGCACCCCCAGGACAGGGAACACTGAAGCTTTCTTT. Filled out from reference TRBV11-2 and TRBJ1-1, the complete variable domain reads EAGVAQSPRYKIIEKRQSVAFWCNPISGHATLYWYQQILGQGPKLLIQFQNNGVVDDSQLPKDRFSAERLKGVDSTLKIQPAKLEDSAVYLCASTPRTGNTEAFFGQGTRLTVV.

V usage is TRBV25-1 and J usage is TRBJ1-5; possibly TRBD1 for D (5 bases). Germline assignment: CDR1 MGHDK and CDR2 SYGVNS. The CDR3 runs to 13 residues. The ends were cut back, 6 bases at V and 4 bases at J, with 10 bases in the middle. The DNA for the CDR3 is TGTGCCAGCAGGGGGGGGGTTAATCAGCCCCAGCATTTT. It specifies CASRGGVNQPQHF.

This sequence joins TRBV27 and TRBJ2-1; either TRBD1 or TRBD2 may fit D (5 bases each). Germline values: CDR1 MNHEY, CDR2 SMNVEV (reference sequence). The CDR3 is 14 amino acids. V gave up 6 bases and J gave up 6 bases, with 15 bases separating them. The CDR3 here is CASSPVGPVNEQFF. The DNA of the CDR3 is TGTGCCAGCAGCCCCGTGGGACCGGTCAATGAGCAGTTCTTC.

The rearrangement links TRBV18 to TRBJ2-2; 10 bases are a match to TRBD1. This CDR3 is built from 15 residues. Per germline, CDR1 KGHSH and CDR2 LQKENI. Germline trimming cut 4 bases from V and 3 bases from J; bases unmatched to any gene: 2. The CDR3 loop is CASSHGTGDTGELFF. The CDR3, as DNA: TGTGCCAGCTCACACGGGACAGGGGACACCGGGGAGCTGTTTTTT.

The V and J genes are TRBV11-2 and TRBJ1-1; no reliable D call. V shed 4 bases and J shed 0 bases, with 9 bases lying between them. CDR3 size: 14 residues. The germline CDR1 and CDR2 sequences are SGHAT and FQNNGV. The CDR3 here is CASSSHLLNTEAFF. For the CDR3, the DNA is TGTGCCAGCAGCTCTCACCTGCTGAACACTGAAGCTTTCTTT.

J is TRBJ2-1 and V is TRBV5-4; TRBD1 matches 8 bases. Germline CDR1 is SGHNT and CDR2 is YYREEE (reference sequence). The CDR3 totals 14 residues. The V segment lost 5 bases and the J segment 7 bases; nucleotides outside the gene matches: 8. In DNA, the CDR3 is TGTGCCAGCAGTGACCAACAGGGGGGAAATGAGCAGTTCTTC. Translated: CASSDQQGGNEQFF. The full variable domain, its missing parts supplied by reference TRBV5-4 and TRBJ2-1, is ETGVTQSPTHLIKTRGQQVTLRCSSQSGHNTVSWYQQALGQGPQFIFQYYREEENGRGNFPPRFSGLQFPNYSSELNVNALELDDSALYLCASSDQQGGNEQFFGPGTRLTVL.

This chain uses TRBV5-8 with TRBJ1-2; unclear D gene. The V end lost 1 base, the J end lost 5 bases, and 15 bases lay between the germline ends. The CDR3 length is 15 residues. The germline gives CDR1 SGHTS, CDR2 YDEGEE. In DNA, the CDR3 is TGTGCCAGCAGCTTGCGTGTCCCATGGCCTTATGGCTACACCTTC. This translates into CASSLRVPWPYGYTF.

This rearrangement joins TRBV5-1 to TRBJ2-5; D unclear. The CDR3 extends over 14 amino acids. The V gene lost 0 bases and the J gene lost 2 bases, with 8 bases spanning the gap. Germline-derived CDR1 and CDR2 are SGHRS and YFSETQ. The DNA for the CDR3 is TGCGCCAGCAGCTTGGGGGTGGGACAAGAGACCCAGTACTTC. It yields the protein CASSLGVGQETQYF.

The chain carries TRBV5-6 and TRBJ2-1; 8 positions match TRBD2. Germline V gene data show CDR1 as SGHDT and CDR2 as YYEEEE. The V segment lost 2 bases and the J segment 10 bases; nucleotides outside the gene matches: 5. CDR3 size: 13 residues. Here the CDR3 DNA reads TGTGCCAGCAGCTTTAGCGGGGCGGGGGAGCAGTTCTTC. It translates to CASSFSGAGEQFF.

V and J are TRBV27 and TRBJ1-3; D remains unclear. Trimming took 0 bases from V and 0 from J, leaving 3 bases between them. The CDR3 spans 14 residues. Germline-derived CDR1 and CDR2 are MNHEY and SMNVEV (reference sequence). The CDR3 DNA is TGTGCCAGCAGTTTATCCTACTCTGGAAACACCATATATTTT. This encodes CASSLSYSGNTIYF.

The gene calls are TRBV10-1 and TRBJ2-7, with 9 bases identical to TRBD2. Trimming removed 0 bases from V and 5 bases from J; junction bases left unmatched: 5. The germline gives CDR1 WNHNN, CDR2 SYGVQD (reference sequence). The CDR3 runs 15 residues. The CDR3 sequence: CASSESAGGVHEQYF. In nucleotides, the CDR3 is TGCGCCAGCAGTGAGTCGGCGGGAGGGGTCCACGAGCAGTACTTC.

The chain joins TRBV2 to TRBJ2-7; 8 bases are a match to TRBD1. CDR1 is SNHLY and CDR2 is FYNNEI in the germline V gene. After removal of 7 bases from V and 1 base from J, the junction contained 12 bases not matched to a gene. CDR3 size: 16 residues. For the CDR3, the DNA is TGTGCCAGCATTCGTACGACAGGGGATAAATCCTACGAGCAGTACTTC. Translation gives CASIRTTGDKSYEQYF.

This chain uses TRBV18 with TRBJ1-1, with D perhaps matching TRBD1 (5 bases). V was trimmed by 3 bases and J by 3 bases, leaving 14 bases between them. The CDR3 has 15 residues. CDR1 KGHSH and CDR2 LQKENI come from the germline V gene. CDR3 sequence reads: CASSPQEGKYTEAFF. CDR3 in DNA: TGTGCCAGCTCACCCCAGGAGGGGAAGTACACTGAAGCTTTCTTT.

The chain employs TRBV5-1 and TRBJ2-1, with D perhaps TRBD2 (5 bases). V was cut by 0 bases and J by 8 bases, with 15 bases left in between. The germline gives CDR1 SGHRS, CDR2 YFSETQ. This CDR3 is built from 15 residues. The DNA for the CDR3 is TGCGCCAGCAGCTTGGTTGGGAGCCCTAGGGATGAGCAGTTCTTC. Translating gives CASSLVGSPRDEQFF.

For this clone: At one end, the junction sequence differs from germline, possibly due to a read error. This chain links TRBV7-7 with TRBJ2-1; TRBD1 matches at 7 bases. The CDR3 consists of 15 residues. Germline CDR1 is SSHAT and CDR2 is FNYEAQ (reference sequence). The CDR3 DNA reads TGTGCTAGCAGCCCGGGACAGTTAACTTACAATGAGCAGTTCTTC. Amino acid sequence: CASSPGQLTYNEQFF.

The chain combines TRBV7-3 with TRBJ1-2, with 8 bases identical to TRBD1. Germline values: CDR1 SGHTA, CDR2 FQGTGA. V lost 5 bases, J lost 1 base, and 27 bases stayed unmatched. This CDR3 contains 22 residues. The CDR3 reads CASSTPRGTGVHSGVGNYGYTF. The CDR3 region has the DNA TGTGCCAGCAGCACTCCCAGAGGGACAGGAGTTCATAGTGGGGTAGGTAACTATGGCTACACCTTC.

As regards this clone: Its ends do not fully match the called genes, so a read error is possible. Other DNA variants within this sample encode the same CDR3. The V call is TRBV27, the J call TRBJ2-7, with D hard to call. The CDR3 is made up of 15 amino acids. CDR1 is MNHEY and CDR2 is SMNVEV in the germline V gene (reference sequence). Here the CDR3 reads CASSPSKGGNYEQYF. The CDR3 DNA reads TGTGCCAGCAGTCCCTCAAAAGGCGGAAACTACGAGCAGTACTTT.

The genes are TRBV5-1 and TRBJ2-7; a weak D match, TRBD2 (6 bases). Per the germline V gene, CDR1 is SGHRS and CDR2 is YFSETQ. The CDR3 runs to 13 residues. Trimming removed 4 bases at V and 0 bases at J, with 8 bases between. The CDR3 loop is CASSRGASYEQYF. The CDR3 bases are TGCGCCAGCAGCCGCGGGGCCTCCTACGAGCAGTACTTC.

This clone was seen just once. The gene calls are TRBV27 and TRBJ2-7; a possible D gene is TRBD1 (6 bases). V shed 5 bases and J shed 4 bases, with 9 bases lying between them. Germline V lookup: CDR1 MNHEY, CDR2 SMNVEV (reference sequence). This CDR3 is 12 amino acids long. CDR3 protein: CASSKQGYEQYF. Written as DNA, the CDR3 is TGTGCCAGCAGTAAACAGGGTTACGAGCAGTACTTC.

The chain has TRBV6-6 and TRBJ1-1, with D possibly being TRBD1 (6 bases). The V gene lost 6 bases and the J gene lost 0 bases, with 11 bases spanning the gap. The CDR3 is 14 residues long. Germline CDR1 reads MNHNY; CDR2 reads SVGAGI (reference sequence). CDR3 DNA: TGTGCCAGCAGGATACAGGGATTGAACACTGAAGCTTTCTTT. Residues: CASRIQGLNTEAFF.

This rearrangement joins TRBV11-3 to TRBJ2-3; D is ambiguous. Germline values: CDR1 SGHNT, CDR2 YENEEA. V gave up 2 bases and J gave up 4 bases, with 4 bases separating them. This CDR3 spans 12 amino acids. Here the CDR3 reads CASSLWPDTQYF. In DNA form, the CDR3 reads TGTGCCAGCAGCTTATGGCCAGATACGCAGTATTTT.

The table lists this clone with a count of one. The chain couples TRBV18 to TRBJ2-7, with 11 bases aligning to TRBD2. Germline V gene sequence: CDR1 KGHSH, CDR2 LQKENI. The V and J ends lost 6 bases and 2 bases, in that order; junction bases with no gene match: 6. The CDR3 has 15 residues. The CDR3 protein is CASSSTSGGTYEQYF. CDR3 nucleotides: TGTGCCAGCTCGTCCACTAGCGGGGGCACCTACGAGCAGTACTTC.